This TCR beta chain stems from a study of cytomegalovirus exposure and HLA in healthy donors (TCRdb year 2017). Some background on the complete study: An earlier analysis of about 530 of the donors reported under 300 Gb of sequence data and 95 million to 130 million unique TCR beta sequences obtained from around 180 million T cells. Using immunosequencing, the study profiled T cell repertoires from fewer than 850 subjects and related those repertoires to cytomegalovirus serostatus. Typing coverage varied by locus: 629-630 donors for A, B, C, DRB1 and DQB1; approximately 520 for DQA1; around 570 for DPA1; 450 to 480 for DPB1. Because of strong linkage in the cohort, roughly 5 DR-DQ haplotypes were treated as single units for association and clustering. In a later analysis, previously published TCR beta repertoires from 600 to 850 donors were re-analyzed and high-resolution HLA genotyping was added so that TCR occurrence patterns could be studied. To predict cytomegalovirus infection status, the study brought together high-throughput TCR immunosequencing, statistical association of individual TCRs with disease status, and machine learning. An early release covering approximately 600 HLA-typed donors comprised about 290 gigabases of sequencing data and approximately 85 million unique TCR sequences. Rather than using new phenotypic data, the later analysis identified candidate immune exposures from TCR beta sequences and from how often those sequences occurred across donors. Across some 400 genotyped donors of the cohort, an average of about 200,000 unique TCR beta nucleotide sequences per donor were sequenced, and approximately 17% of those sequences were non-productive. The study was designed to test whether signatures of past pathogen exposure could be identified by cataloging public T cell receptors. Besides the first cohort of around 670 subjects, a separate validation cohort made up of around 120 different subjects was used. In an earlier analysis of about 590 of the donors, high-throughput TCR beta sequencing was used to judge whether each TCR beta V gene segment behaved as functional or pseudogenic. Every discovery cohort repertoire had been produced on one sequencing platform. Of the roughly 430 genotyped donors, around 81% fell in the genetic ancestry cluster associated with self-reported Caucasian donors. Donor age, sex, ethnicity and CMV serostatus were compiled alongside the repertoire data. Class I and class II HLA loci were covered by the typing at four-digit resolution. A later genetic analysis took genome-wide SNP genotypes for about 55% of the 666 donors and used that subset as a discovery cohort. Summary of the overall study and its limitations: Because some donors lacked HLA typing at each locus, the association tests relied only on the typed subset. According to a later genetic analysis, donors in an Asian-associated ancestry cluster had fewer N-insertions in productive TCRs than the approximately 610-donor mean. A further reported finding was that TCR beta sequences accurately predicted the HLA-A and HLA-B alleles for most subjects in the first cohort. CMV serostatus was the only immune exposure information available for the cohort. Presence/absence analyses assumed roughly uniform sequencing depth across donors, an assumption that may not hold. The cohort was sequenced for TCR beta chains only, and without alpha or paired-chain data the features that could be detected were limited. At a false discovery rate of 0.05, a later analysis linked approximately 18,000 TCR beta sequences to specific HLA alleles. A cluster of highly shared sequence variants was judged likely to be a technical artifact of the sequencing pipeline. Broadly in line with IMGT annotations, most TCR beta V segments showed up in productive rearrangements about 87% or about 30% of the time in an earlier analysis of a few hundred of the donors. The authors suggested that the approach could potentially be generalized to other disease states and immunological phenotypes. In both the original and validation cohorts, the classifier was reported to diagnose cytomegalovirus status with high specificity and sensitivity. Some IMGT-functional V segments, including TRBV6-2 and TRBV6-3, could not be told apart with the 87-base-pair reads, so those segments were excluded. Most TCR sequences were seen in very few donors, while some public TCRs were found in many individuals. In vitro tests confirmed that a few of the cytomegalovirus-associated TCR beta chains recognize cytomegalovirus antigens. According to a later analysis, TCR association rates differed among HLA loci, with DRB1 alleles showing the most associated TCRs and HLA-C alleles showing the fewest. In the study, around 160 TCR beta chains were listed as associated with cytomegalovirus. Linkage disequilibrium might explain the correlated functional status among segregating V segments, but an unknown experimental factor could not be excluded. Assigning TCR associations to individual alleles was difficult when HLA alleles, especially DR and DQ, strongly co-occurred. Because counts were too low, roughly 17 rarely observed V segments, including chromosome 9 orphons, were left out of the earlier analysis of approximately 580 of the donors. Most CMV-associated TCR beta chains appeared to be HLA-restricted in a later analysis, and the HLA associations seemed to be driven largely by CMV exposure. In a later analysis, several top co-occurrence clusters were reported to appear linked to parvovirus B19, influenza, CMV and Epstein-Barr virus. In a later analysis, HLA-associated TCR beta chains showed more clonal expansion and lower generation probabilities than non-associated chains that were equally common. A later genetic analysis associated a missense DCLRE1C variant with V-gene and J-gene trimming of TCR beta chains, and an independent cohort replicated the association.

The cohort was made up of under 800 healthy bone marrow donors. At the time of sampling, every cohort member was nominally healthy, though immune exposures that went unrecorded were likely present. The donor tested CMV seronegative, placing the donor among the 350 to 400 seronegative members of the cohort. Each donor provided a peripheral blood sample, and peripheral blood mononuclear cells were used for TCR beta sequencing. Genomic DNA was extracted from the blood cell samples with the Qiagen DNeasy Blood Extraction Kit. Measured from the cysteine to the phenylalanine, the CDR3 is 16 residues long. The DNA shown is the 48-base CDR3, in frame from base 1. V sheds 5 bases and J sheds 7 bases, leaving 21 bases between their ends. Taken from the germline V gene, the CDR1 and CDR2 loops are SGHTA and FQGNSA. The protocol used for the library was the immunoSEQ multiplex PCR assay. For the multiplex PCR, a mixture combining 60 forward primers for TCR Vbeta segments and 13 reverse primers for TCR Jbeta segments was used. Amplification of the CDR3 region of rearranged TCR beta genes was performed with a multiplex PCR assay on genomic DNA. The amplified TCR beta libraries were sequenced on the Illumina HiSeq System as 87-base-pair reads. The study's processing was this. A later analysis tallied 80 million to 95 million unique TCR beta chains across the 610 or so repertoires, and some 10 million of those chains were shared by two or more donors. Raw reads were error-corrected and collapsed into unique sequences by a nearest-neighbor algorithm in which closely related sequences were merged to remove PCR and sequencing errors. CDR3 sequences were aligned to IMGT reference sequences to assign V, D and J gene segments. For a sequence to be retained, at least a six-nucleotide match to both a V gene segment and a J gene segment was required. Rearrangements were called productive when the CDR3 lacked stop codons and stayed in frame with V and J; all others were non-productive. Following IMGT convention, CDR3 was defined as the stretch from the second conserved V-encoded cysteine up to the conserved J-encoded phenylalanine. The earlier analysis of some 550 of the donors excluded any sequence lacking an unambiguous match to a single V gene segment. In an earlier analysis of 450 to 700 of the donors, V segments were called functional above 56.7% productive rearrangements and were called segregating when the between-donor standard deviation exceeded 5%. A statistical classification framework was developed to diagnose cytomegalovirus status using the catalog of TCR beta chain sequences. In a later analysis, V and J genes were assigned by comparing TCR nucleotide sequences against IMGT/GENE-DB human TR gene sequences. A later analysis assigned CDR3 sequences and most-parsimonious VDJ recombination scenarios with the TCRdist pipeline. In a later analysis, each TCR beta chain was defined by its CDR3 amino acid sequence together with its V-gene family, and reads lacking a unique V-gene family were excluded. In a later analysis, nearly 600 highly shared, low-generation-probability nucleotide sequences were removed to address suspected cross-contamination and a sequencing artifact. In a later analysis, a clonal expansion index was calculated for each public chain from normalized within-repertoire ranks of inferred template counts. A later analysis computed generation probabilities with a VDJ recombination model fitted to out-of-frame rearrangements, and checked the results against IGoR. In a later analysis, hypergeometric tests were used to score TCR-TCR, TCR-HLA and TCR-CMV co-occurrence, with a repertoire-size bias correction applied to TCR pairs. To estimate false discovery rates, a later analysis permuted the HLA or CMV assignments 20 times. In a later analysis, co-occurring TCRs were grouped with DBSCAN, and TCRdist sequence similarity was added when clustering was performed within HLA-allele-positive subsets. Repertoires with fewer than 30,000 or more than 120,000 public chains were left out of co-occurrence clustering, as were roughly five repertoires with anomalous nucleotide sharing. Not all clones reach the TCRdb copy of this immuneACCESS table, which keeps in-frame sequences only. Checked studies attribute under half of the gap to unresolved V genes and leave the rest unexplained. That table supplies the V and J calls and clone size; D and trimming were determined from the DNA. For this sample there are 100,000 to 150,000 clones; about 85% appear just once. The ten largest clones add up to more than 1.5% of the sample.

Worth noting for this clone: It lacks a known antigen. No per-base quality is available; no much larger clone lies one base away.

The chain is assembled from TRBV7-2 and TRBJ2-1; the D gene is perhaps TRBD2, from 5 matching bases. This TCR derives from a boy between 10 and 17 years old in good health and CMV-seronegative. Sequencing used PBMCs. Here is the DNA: TGTGCCAGCAGCCCCCACGGTTTACTAGTGGGAAATGAGCAGTTCTTC. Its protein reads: CASSPHGLLVGNEQFF.